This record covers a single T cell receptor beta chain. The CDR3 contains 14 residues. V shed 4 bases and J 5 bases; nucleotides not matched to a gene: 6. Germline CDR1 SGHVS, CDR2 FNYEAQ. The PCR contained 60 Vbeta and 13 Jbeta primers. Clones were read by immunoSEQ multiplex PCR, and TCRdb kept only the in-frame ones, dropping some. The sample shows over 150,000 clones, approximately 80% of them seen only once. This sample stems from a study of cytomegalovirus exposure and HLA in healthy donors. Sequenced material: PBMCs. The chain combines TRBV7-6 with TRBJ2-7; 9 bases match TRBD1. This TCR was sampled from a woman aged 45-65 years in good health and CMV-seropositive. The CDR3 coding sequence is TGTGCCAGCAGCTCTGGGACAGGGAACGACGAGCAGTACTTC. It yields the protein CASSSGTGNDEQYF. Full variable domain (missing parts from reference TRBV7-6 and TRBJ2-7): GAGVSQSPRYKVTKRGQDVALRCDPISGHVSLYWYRQALGQGPEFLTYFNYEAQQDKSGLPNDRFSAERPEGSISTLTIQRTEQRDSAMYRCASSSGTGNDEQYFGPGTRLTVT.